A single T cell receptor beta chain is shown here with its context. Its antigen is undetermined. This entry comes from a study of OX40 agonist ivuxolimab in advanced cancers. Study summary: Patients were treated with ivuxolimab, an agonistic anti-OX40 (CD134) antibody. General observations from the study: There were, on average, more expanded clones in CD8+ T cells than in CD4+.

Repertoires were generated with immunoSEQ multiplex PCR, while TCRdb's copy carries only in-frame clones and drops some. In the table there are approximately 65,000 clones, roughly 87% of which are singletons. Cycle 7 day 1, cycle 4 day 1, and baseline were the timepoints at which blood was sampled. The source material was CD4+ or CD8+ T cells sorted from blood, sampled in a trial of the OX40 agonist ivuxolimab. This receptor was taken from an adult with an advanced solid tumor such as melanoma, head and neck, liver or kidney cancer.

The DNA for the CDR3 is TGTGCCAGCAGCGTAGACGTCGGGGTCTCCTACAATGAGCAGTTCTTC. It encodes CASSVDVGVSYNEQFF. The rearrangement joins TRBV9 to TRBJ2-1; D might be TRBD2 (5 bases). Germline lookup yields CDR1 SGDLS and CDR2 YYNGEE. There are 16 residues in the CDR3. Trimming removed 0 bases from V and 0 bases from J, with 10 bases in between.